The 29 T cell receptor beta chains listed next were all sequenced from one sample in a study of T cell repertoires and HLA-DP antigens. Some clones are missing from TCRdb's copy, which holds only in-frame ones; the method was immunoSEQ multiplex PCR. The table includes some 120,000 clones, roughly 92% detected once. Which antigens these TCRs recognize remains unknown. Sequences were obtained from CD4+ T cells from PBMCs. The origin of the receptors is a woman aged 18-29 years in good health and CMV-seronegative.

The CDR3 spells CASRKQGGTEAFF. CDR3 bases: TGTGCCAGCAGGAAACAGGGGGGCACTGAAGCTTTCTTT. The chain recombines TRBV6-5 with TRBJ1-1; 8 positions match TRBD1. V dropped 6 bases and J dropped 4; count of bases not matched to a gene: 4. The CDR3 contains 13 residues. CDR1 and CDR2 from the germline V gene are MNHEY and SVGAGI.

This chain joins TRBV15 and TRBJ2-3, with D unclear. The CDR3 is made up of 13 amino acids. The V end lost 2 bases, the J end lost 1 base, and 4 bases lay between the germline ends. Germline values: CDR1 LNHNV, CDR2 YYDKDF (reference sequence). The chain's CDR3 is CATSRPRTDTQYF. CDR3 nucleotide sequence: TGTGCCACCAGCAGACCCCGCACAGATACGCAGTATTTT. The full variable domain, its missing parts supplied by reference TRBV15 and TRBJ2-3, is DAMVIQNPRYQVTQFGKPVTLSCSQTLNHNVMYWYQQKSSQAPKLLFHYYDKDFNNEADTPDNFQSRRPNTSFCFLDIRSPGLGDTAMYLCATSRPRTDTQYFGPGTRLTVL.

The chain has TRBV5-1 and TRBJ2-3; tentatively, D is TRBD1 (5 bases). CDR1 is SGHRS and CDR2 is YFSETQ in the germline V gene. This CDR3 contains 17 residues. V was trimmed by 1 base and J by 4 bases, leaving 19 bases between them. CDR3 coding DNA: TGCGCCAGCAGCTTGCGGCCCACAGGTCTTCTTCCAGATACGCAGTATTTT. Amino acid sequence: CASSLRPTGLLPDTQYF.

The V call is TRBV19, the J call TRBJ1-2; D call uncertain. Looked up from germline, CDR1 is LNHDA and CDR2 is SQIVND (reference sequence). The CDR3 covers 15 residues. The ends were cut back, 3 bases at V and 4 bases at J, with 15 bases in the middle. The CDR3 loop is CASSILLYRSYGYTF. In DNA form, the CDR3 reads TGTGCCAGTAGTATCCTGTTGTATCGGAGCTATGGCTACACCTTC.

As concerns this clone: The same CDR3 also results from other DNA sequences found in this sample. The chain has TRBV9 and TRBJ1-1, with TRBD1 matching over 7 bases. Trimming cost V 0 bases and J 11 bases; bases outside gene matches: 7. There are 13 residues in the CDR3. Germline assignment: CDR1 SGDLS and CDR2 YYNGEE. CDR3 residues: CASSVGQGERAFF. CDR3 DNA sequence: TGTGCCAGCAGCGTAGGACAGGGCGAGCGGGCTTTCTTT.

The rearrangement joins TRBV28 to TRBJ1-6; tentatively, D is TRBD1 (5 bases). CDR1 and CDR2 from the germline V gene are MDHEN and SYDVKM. This CDR3 is built from 16 residues. V was shortened by 2 bases and J by 1 base, with 9 bases between the two germline ends. CDR3 sequence (DNA): TGTGCCAGCAGTTTAGGGGGGGAATCCTATAATTCACCCCTCCACTTT. The encoded protein is CASSLGGESYNSPLHF.

This chain joins TRBV25-1 and TRBJ1-1, with a possible D match to TRBD1 (6 bases). Per the germline V gene, CDR1 is MGHDK and CDR2 is SYGVNS. Trimming removed 3 bases at V and 1 base at J, with 9 bases between. The length of the CDR3 is 14 residues. The CDR3 spells CASSDQGWNTEAFF. The DNA for the CDR3 is TGTGCCAGCAGTGATCAGGGGTGGAACACTGAAGCTTTCTTT.

The chain uses TRBV5-4 and TRBJ2-5, with 9 bases identical to TRBD2. Germline lookup yields CDR1 SGHNT and CDR2 YYREEE (reference sequence). The CDR3 is 14 residues long. J gave up 4 bases and V 0 bases, and 1 base lay outside the gene matches. This chain's CDR3 is CASSLGLAAETQYF. For the CDR3, the DNA is TGTGCCAGCAGCTTGGGACTAGCGGCAGAGACCCAGTACTTC.

The V gene is TRBV29-1, the J gene TRBJ2-7; 7 nucleotides line up with TRBD1. Trimming took 7 bases from V and 3 from J; bases not matched to a gene: 12. The CDR3 is 14 amino acids. In germline, CDR1 is SQVTM, CDR2 ANQGSEA. CDR3 nucleotides: TGCAGCGCCGTAAACTCGGGACAGAGCTACGAGCAGTACTTC. The encoded protein is CSAVNSGQSYEQYF.

This rearrangement joins TRBV11-2 to TRBJ2-3, with 12 bases matching TRBD2. The germline gives CDR1 SGHAT, CDR2 FQNNGV. The length of the CDR3 is 16 residues. The V segment lost 5 bases and the J segment 5 bases; nucleotides outside the gene matches: 8. The CDR3 loop is CASSLRLAGAVDTQYF. As DNA, the CDR3 is TGTGCCAGCAGCCTCCGACTAGCGGGAGCGGTAGATACGCAGTATTTT.

The chain carries TRBV30 and TRBJ1-2; possibly TRBD1 for D (5 bases). Trimming took 0 bases from V and 4 from J, leaving 12 bases between them. The CDR3 extends over 14 amino acids. Germline V CDR1 and CDR2: GTSNPN, SVGIG (reference sequence). Here the CDR3 DNA reads TGTGCCTGGAGTGTAAGGGGCGACGCCTATGGCTACACCTTC. It translates to CAWSVRGDAYGYTF.

The chain uses TRBV11-2 and TRBJ2-7; no clear D gene. CDR1 and CDR2 from the germline V gene are SGHAT and FQNNGV. Between the trimmed V and J ends, which lost 0 bases and 4 bases, there was a span of 7 bases. The CDR3 is 13 amino acids. For the CDR3, the DNA is TGTGCCAGCAGCTTAGATCTACAGTACGAGCAGTACGTC. Its protein is CASSLDLQYEQYV.

The chain has TRBV6-4 and TRBJ2-1; D unresolved. V dropped 5 bases and J dropped 8 bases, with 16 bases sitting between them. The CDR3 has 14 residues. CDR1 and CDR2 from the germline V gene are MRHNA and SNTAGT. CDR3 sequence: CASSPQTLGHEQFF. In nucleotides, the CDR3 is TGTGCCAGCAGTCCCCAAACCTTAGGTCATGAGCAGTTCTTC.

The V and J genes are TRBV5-1 and TRBJ2-2; D might be TRBD1 (6 bases). This CDR3 comprises 16 residues. Germline CDR1 and CDR2: SGHRS and YFSETQ. Between the trimmed V and J ends, which lost 0 bases and 4 bases, there was a span of 13 bases. The CDR3 DNA is TGCGCCAGCAGCTTGGTTGGGGGCGATAGCACCGGGGAGCTGTTTTTT. This codes for CASSLVGGDSTGELFF.

The chain employs TRBV2 and TRBJ2-7; possible D gene TRBD1, 6 bases. V lost 7 bases and J lost 9, with 28 bases in between. CDR3 size: 16 residues. In germline, CDR1 is SNHLY, CDR2 FYNNEI. The CDR3, as DNA: TGTGCCAGCATTTTACAGGGTCTTGATCTGGGTGGGGTGCAGTACGTC. The encoded protein is CASILQGLDLGGVQYV.

The gene calls are TRBV2 and TRBJ2-1, with TRBD2 matching over 10 bases. The V segment lost 1 base and the J segment 4 bases; nucleotides outside the gene matches: 4. Germline V gives CDR1 SNHLY, CDR2 FYNNEI. The length of the CDR3 is 16 residues. The CDR3 DNA sequence: TGTGCCAGCAGTGAAGTTACTAGCGGGGATTACAATGAGCAGTTCTTC. Translating gives CASSEVTSGDYNEQFF.

The chain is built from TRBV2 and TRBJ2-1; D may be TRBD1 (5 bases). CDR3 size: 15 residues. Germline V gene data show CDR1 as SNHLY and CDR2 as FYNNEI. The V end was cut by 5 bases, the J end by 2 bases, with 13 bases between. CDR3 in amino acids: CASSSQGSTYNEQFF. The CDR3, as DNA: TGTGCCAGCAGTTCTCAGGGTTCTACCTACAATGAGCAGTTCTTC.

The gene calls are TRBV28 and TRBJ2-7; perhaps TRBD1 as D (6 bases). Trimming took 6 bases from V and 2 from J, leaving 11 bases between them. CDR1 and CDR2 from the germline V gene are MDHEN and SYDVKM. The CDR3 has 13 amino acids. DNA for the CDR3: TGTGCCAGCAGCCCGGACAGAACCTACGAGCAGTACGTC. This sequence encodes CASSPDRTYEQYV.

The V call is TRBV7-6, the J call TRBJ1-6; TRBD1 agrees at 9 bases. The junction had 9 bases not matched to a gene; V was cut back by 5 bases and J by 10 bases. The V gene's germline CDR1 is SGHVS and CDR2 FNYEAQ. The length of the CDR3 is 15 residues. CDR3 in amino acids: CASSQQQGAGSPLHF. Here the CDR3 DNA reads TGTGCCAGCAGCCAACAACAGGGGGCGGGATCACCCCTCCACTTT.

This chain links TRBV5-1 with TRBJ1-1; D call uncertain. V was clipped by 0 bases and J by 3 bases, with 15 bases between them. CDR1 SGHRS and CDR2 YFSETQ come from the germline V gene. The CDR3 sequence is 16 residues long. In DNA, the CDR3 is TGCGCCAGCAGCTTGGCCCAATACCCCCCGCACACTGAAGCTTTCTTT. Its protein product is CASSLAQYPPHTEAFF.

The V and J genes are TRBV4-1 and TRBJ2-1, with 11 positions matching TRBD2. CDR1 MGHRA and CDR2 YSYEKL come from the germline V gene. The V segment lost 1 base and the J segment 0 bases; nucleotides outside the gene matches: 8. The CDR3 loop spans 19 amino acids. Here the CDR3 reads CASSQVSSGGSSSYNEQFF. As DNA, the CDR3 is TGCGCCAGCAGCCAAGTGTCTAGCGGGGGGTCGAGCTCCTACAATGAGCAGTTCTTC.

The table lists this clone with a count of one. The chain links TRBV27 to TRBJ2-7, with 7 bases that match TRBD1. Germline CDR1 is MNHEY and CDR2 is SMNVEV (reference sequence). The V and J ends lost 6 bases and 4 bases, in that order; junction bases with no gene match: 6. The CDR3 covers 13 residues. As DNA, the CDR3 is TGTGCCAGCAGGGGGGACAGAATGTACGAGCAGTACTTC. As protein: CASRGDRMYEQYF.

This chain connects TRBV7-3 to TRBJ2-7; D is perhaps TRBD1 (5 bases). CDR3 length equals 15 residues. Germline loops: CDR1 SGHTA, CDR2 FQGTGA. V lost 4 bases to trimming and J lost 5 bases, with 18 bases between them. CDR3 amino acids: CASSSGQGRIDEQYF. In DNA form, the CDR3 reads TGTGCCAGCAGCTCAGGGCAGGGAAGAATCGACGAGCAGTACTTC.

This chain joins TRBV6-5 and TRBJ1-1; D may be TRBD1 (6 bases). Germline V gene sequence: CDR1 MNHEY, CDR2 SVGAGI. The V and J ends lost 6 bases and 6 bases respectively, with 14 bases between them. The CDR3 has 13 residues. In DNA form, the CDR3 reads TGTGCCAGCAGCGAGCCAAACAGGGCTGAAGCTTTCTTT. It translates to CASSEPNRAEAFF.

The genes are TRBV5-1 and TRBJ1-1; no firm D call. The CDR3 has 13 residues. V was cut by 1 base and J by 6 bases, with 10 bases left in between. CDR1 SGHRS and CDR2 YFSETQ come from the germline V gene. CDR3 DNA: TGCGCCAGCAGCTTGTTCAGGTTTTCTGAAGCTTTCTTT. This sequence encodes CASSLFRFSEAFF.

The rearrangement links TRBV5-6 to TRBJ2-1; D is unresolved. V was shortened by 4 bases and J by 2 bases, with 13 bases between the two germline ends. The V gene's germline CDR1 is SGHDT and CDR2 YYEEEE. The CDR3 has 15 amino acids. CDR3 bases: TGTGCCAGCAGCCCGGCCCCTACGCCCTACAATGAGCAGTTCTTC. Translation: CASSPAPTPYNEQFF.

The V call is TRBV6-1, the J call TRBJ1-5, with a tentative D call TRBD1 (5 bases). This CDR3 is 14 amino acids long. Germline loops: CDR1 MNHNS, CDR2 SASEGT. V lost 2 bases, J lost 7 bases, and 12 bases lay in between. CDR3 loop: CASSEMGRVQPQHF. CDR3 nucleotide sequence: TGTGCCAGCAGTGAAATGGGGCGCGTCCAGCCCCAGCATTTT.

V usage is TRBV11-2 and J usage is TRBJ2-4, with 7 positions matching TRBD1. Germline assignment: CDR1 SGHAT and CDR2 FQNNGV. J lost 10 bases, V lost 4 bases, and 10 bases had no gene match. The CDR3 extends over 14 amino acids. DNA for the CDR3: TGTGCCAGCAGCTCGCAAACCGGGACAGTAATTCAGTACTTC. This sequence encodes CASSSQTGTVIQYF.

This clone was seen a handful of times. The gene calls are TRBV7-6 and TRBJ2-3, with a weak D call TRBD1 (6 bases). The CDR3 is 17 residues long. Germline lookup yields CDR1 SGHVS and CDR2 FNYEAQ. V was pared by 0 bases and J by 0 bases, with 13 bases between. CDR3 in amino acids: CASSLARQGSSTDTQYF. The CDR3 DNA sequence: TGTGCCAGCAGCTTAGCGCGGCAGGGGTCCAGCACAGATACGCAGTATTTT.